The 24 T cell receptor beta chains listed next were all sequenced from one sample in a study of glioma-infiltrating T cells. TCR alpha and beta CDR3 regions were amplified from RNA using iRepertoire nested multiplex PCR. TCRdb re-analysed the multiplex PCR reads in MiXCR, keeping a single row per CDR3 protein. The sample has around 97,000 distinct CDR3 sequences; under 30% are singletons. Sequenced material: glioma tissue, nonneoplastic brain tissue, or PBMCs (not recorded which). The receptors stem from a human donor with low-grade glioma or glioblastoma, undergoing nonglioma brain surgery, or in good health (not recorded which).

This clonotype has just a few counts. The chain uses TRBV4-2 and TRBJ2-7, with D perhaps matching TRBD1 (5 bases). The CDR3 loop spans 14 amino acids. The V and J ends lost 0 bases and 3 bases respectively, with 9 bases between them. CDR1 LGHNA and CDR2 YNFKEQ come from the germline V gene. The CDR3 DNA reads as TGTGCCAGCAGCCAAGACGCAGGGATCTACGAGCAGTACTTC. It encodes CASSQDAGIYEQYF.

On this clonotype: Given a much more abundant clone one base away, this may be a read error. CDR3 protein: CASILITGENEQFF. The CDR3 DNA reads TGTGCCAGCATCTTGATAACAGGGGAGAATGAGCAGTTCTTC. The rearrangement links TRBV5-4 to TRBJ2-1; 7 bases map to TRBD1. Per the germline V gene, CDR1 is SGHNT and CDR2 is YYREEE (reference sequence). The CDR3 length is 14 residues.

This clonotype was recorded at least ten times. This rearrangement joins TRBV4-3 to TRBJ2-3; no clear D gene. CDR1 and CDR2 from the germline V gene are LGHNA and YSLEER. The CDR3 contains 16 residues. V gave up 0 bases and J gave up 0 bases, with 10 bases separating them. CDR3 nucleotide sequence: TGCGCCAGCAGCCAAGATCAATGGGAAAGCACAGATACGCAGTATTTT. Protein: CASSQDQWESTDTQYF.

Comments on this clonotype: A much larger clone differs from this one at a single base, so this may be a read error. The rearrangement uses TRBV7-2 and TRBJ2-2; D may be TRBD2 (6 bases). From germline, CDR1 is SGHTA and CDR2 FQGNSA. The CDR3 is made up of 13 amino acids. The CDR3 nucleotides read TGTGCCAGCATCCTCGCCGGCACCGGGGGGCTGTTTTTT. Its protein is CASILAGTGGLFF.

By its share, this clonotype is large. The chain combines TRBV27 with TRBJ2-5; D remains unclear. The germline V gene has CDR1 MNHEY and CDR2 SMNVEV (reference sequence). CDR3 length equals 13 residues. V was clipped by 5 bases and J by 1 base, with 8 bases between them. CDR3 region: CASSPTLQETQYF. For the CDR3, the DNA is TGTGCCAGCAGTCCCACCCTCCAAGAGACCCAGTACTTC.

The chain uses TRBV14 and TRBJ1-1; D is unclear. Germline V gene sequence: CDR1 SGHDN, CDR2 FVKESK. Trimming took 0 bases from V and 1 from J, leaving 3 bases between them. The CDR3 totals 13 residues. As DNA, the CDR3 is TGTGCCAGCAGCCAAGAAGAGAACACTGAAGCTTTCTTT. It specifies CASSQEENTEAFF.

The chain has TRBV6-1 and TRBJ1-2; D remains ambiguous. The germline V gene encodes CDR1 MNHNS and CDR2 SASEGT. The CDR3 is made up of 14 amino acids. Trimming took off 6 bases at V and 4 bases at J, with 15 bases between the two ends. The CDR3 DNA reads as TGTGCCAGCAGGCCAGTTCAGGAGATCTATGGCTACACCTTC. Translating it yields CASRPVQEIYGYTF.

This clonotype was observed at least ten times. CDR3 residues: CASSPRTALSNIQYF. CDR3 DNA sequence: TGTGCCAGCAGCCCCCGGACAGCCTTATCGAACATTCAGTACTTC. The chain employs TRBV7-8 and TRBJ2-4, with a possible D match to TRBD1 (6 bases). The CDR3 has 15 residues. CDR1 is SGHVS, CDR2 FQNEAQ, per germline. Trimming removed 5 bases from V and 7 bases from J, with 18 bases in between.

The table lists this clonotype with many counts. The CDR3 spells CSATTLVRDTEAFF. The CDR3 nucleotides read TGCAGTGCTACGACCCTTGTCCGGGACACTGAAGCTTTCTTT. The chain links TRBV20-1 to TRBJ1-1; no definite D call. The germline V gene encodes CDR1 DFQATT and CDR2 SNEGSKA (reference sequence). Trimming took 4 bases from V and 3 from J, leaving 15 bases between them. The CDR3 is 14 residues long.

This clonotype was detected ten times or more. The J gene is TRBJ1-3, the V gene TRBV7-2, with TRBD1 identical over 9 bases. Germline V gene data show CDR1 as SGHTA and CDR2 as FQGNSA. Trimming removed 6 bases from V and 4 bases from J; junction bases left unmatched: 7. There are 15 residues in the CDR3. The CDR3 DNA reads TGTGCCAGCAGTTACCGACAGGGGGGGGGAAACACCATATATTTT. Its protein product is CASSYRQGGGNTIYF. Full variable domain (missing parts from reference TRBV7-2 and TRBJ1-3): GAGVSQSPSNKVTEKGKDVELRCDPISGHTALYWYRQSLGQGLEFLIYFQGNSAPDKSGLPSDRFSAERTGGSVSTLTIQRTQQEDSAVYLCASSYRQGGGNTIYFGEGSWLTVV.

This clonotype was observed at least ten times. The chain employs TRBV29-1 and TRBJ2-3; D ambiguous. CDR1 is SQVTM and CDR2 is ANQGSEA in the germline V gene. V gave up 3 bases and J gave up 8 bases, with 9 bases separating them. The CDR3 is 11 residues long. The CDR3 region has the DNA TGCAGCGTTGATCCCCGTGGTACGCAGTATTTT. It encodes CSVDPRGTQYF.

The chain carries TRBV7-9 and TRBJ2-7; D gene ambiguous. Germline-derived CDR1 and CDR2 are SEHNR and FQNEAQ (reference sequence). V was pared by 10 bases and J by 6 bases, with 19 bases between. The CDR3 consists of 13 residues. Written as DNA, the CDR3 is TGTGCCACCCTACACACGAATATAGTCGAGCAGTACTTC. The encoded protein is CATLHTNIVEQYF.

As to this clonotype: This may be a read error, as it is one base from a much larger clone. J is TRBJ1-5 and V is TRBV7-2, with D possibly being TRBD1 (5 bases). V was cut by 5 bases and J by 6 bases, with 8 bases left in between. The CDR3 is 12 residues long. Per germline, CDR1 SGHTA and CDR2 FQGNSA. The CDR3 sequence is CASSPGAQPQHF. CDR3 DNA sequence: TGTGCCAGCAGCCCCGGGGCTCAGCCCCAGCATTTT.

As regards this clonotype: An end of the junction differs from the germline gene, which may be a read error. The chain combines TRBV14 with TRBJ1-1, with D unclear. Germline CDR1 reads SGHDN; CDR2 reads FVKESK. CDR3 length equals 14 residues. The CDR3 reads CAGSRQVGNTEAFF. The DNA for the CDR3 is TGTGCCGGCAGTCGTCAGGTGGGGAACACTGAAGCTTTCTTT.

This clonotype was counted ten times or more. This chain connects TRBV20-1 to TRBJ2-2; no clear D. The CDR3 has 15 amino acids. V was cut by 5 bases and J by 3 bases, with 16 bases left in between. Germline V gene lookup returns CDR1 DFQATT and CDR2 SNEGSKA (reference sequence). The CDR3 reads CSAPLRTTDTGELFF. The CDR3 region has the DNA TGCAGTGCTCCACTTAGGACGACCGACACCGGGGAGCTGTTTTTT.

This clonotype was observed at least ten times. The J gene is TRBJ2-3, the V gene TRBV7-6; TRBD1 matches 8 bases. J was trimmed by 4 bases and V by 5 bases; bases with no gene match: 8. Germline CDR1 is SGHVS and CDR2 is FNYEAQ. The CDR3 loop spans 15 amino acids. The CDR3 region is CASSPRTGFADTQYF. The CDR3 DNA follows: TGTGCCAGCAGCCCTAGGACAGGGTTCGCAGATACGCAGTATTTT.

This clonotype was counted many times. CDR3 in amino acids: CASSLRVYQPQHF. DNA of the CDR3: TGTGCCAGCAGCTTAAGGGTATATCAGCCCCAGCATTTT. This sequence joins TRBV5-4 and TRBJ1-5; D is unresolved. V lost 2 bases, J lost 5 bases, and 8 bases lay in between. This CDR3 spans 13 amino acids. CDR1 is SGHNT, CDR2 YYREEE, per germline (reference sequence).

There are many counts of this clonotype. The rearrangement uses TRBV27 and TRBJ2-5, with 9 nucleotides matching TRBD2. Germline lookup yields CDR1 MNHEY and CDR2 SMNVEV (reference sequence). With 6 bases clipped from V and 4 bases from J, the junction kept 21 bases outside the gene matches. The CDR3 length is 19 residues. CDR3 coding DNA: TGTGCCAGCAGGGCCTTTATCGTAGCGGGGGCCCCAGAAATAGAGACCCAGTACTTC. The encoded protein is CASRAFIVAGAPEIETQYF.

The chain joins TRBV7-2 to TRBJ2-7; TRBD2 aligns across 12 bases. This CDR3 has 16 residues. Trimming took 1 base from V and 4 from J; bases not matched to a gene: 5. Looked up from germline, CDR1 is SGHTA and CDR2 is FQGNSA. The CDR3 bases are TGTGCCAGCAGCTTAGTCCTAGCGGGGGGGAAATACGAGCAGTACTTC. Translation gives CASSLVLAGGKYEQYF.

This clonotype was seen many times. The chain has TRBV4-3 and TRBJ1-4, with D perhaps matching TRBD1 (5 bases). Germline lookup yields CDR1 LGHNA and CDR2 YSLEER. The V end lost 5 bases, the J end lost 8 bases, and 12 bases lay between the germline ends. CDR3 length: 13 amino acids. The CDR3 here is CASSYGQGEKLFF. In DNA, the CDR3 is TGCGCCAGCAGCTATGGACAAGGCGAAAAACTGTTTTTT.

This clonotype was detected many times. The CDR3 spells CASRETGEDSPLHF. CDR3 coding DNA: TGTGCCAGCAGAGAAACAGGGGAGGATTCACCCCTCCACTTT. The chain couples TRBV6-1 to TRBJ1-6; TRBD1 aligns across 7 bases. The CDR3 extends over 14 amino acids. From germline, CDR1 is MNHNS and CDR2 SASEGT. The J segment lost 8 bases and the V segment lost 6 bases, leaving 7 bases of the junction unmatched.

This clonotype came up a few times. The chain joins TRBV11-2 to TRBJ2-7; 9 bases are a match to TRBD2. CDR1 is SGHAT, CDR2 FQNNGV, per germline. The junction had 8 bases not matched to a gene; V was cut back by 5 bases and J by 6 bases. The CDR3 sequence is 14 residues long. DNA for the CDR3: TGTGCCAGCAGCCCAAGGGGTAGCGGGAGCGAGCAGTACTTC. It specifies CASSPRGSGSEQYF.

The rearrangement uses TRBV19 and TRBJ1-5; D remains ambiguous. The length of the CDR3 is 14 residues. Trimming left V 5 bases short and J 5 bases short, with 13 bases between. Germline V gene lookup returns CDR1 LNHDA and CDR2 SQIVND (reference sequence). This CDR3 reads CASSPGQAYQPQHF. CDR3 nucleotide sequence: TGTGCCAGTAGTCCCGGGCAGGCCTATCAGCCCCAGCATTTT.

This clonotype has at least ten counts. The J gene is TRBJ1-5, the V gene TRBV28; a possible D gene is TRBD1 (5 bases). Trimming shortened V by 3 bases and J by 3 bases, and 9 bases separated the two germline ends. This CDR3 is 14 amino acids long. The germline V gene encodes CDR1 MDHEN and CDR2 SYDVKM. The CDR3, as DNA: TGTGCCAGCAGTTTGGGGGGGTCCAATCAGCCCCAGCATTTT. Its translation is CASSLGGSNQPQHF.